Following are 11 T cell receptor beta chains from one sample sequenced in a study of OX40 agonist ivuxolimab in advanced cancers. Using immunoSEQ multiplex PCR, the repertoire was profiled, and TCRdb retains in-frame clones only, with some absent. The sample lists about 71,000 clones; about nine tenths were seen once. The starting material was CD4+ or CD8+ T cells sorted from blood, obtained in a trial of the OX40 agonist ivuxolimab. The receptors here all came from an adult with an advanced solid tumor such as melanoma, head and neck, liver or kidney cancer.

The chain has TRBV2 and TRBJ1-2; 10 positions match TRBD1. V dropped 4 bases and J dropped 4; count of bases not matched to a gene: 3. Germline V gene sequence: CDR1 SNHLY, CDR2 FYNNEI. The CDR3 totals 14 residues. CDR3 DNA sequence: TGTGCCAGCAGTGGACAGGGGGCTAGCTATGGCTACACCTTC. Translating it yields CASSGQGASYGYTF.

The chain employs TRBV5-1 and TRBJ2-2; the match to TRBD2 covers 7 bases. The germline V gene has CDR1 SGHRS and CDR2 YFSETQ. V trimming: 3 bases; J trimming: 4 bases; junction bases outside the gene matches: 6. The CDR3 is 15 residues long. In nucleotides, the CDR3 is TGCGCCAGCAGCTCGATGGGGACTACCACCGGGGAGCTGTTTTTT. Translation: CASSSMGTTTGELFF.

This clone was recorded only once. The rearrangement links TRBV7-8 to TRBJ2-4, with a tentative D call TRBD2 (7 bases). V was clipped by 7 bases and J by 0 bases, with 22 bases between them. This CDR3 has 18 amino acids. Germline V gives CDR1 SGHVS, CDR2 FQNEAQ. The DNA of the CDR3 is TGTGCCAGCACCCTTAGAGGGGGGGGAAGTCTAGCCAAAAACATTCAGTACTTC. Translating gives CASTLRGGGSLAKNIQYF.

The chain links TRBV9 to TRBJ2-1; D might be TRBD2 (6 bases). Trimming removed 4 bases at V and 2 bases at J, with 10 bases between. Germline V gives CDR1 SGDLS, CDR2 YYNGEE. The CDR3 sequence is 14 residues long. CDR3 protein: CASSPGLTYNEQFF. CDR3 sequence (DNA): TGTGCCAGCAGCCCGGGACTTACCTACAATGAGCAGTTCTTC.

This chain connects TRBV25-1 to TRBJ2-7; 9 nucleotides agree with TRBD1. Per the germline V gene, CDR1 is MGHDK and CDR2 is SYGVNS. The CDR3 is made up of 13 amino acids. V trimming: 6 bases; J trimming: 3 bases; junction bases outside the gene matches: 3. The CDR3 loop reads CASRVTGGYEQYF. CDR3 DNA: TGTGCCAGCAGGGTGACAGGGGGCTACGAGCAGTACTTC.

This rearrangement joins TRBV2 to TRBJ2-7; tentatively, D is TRBD2 (6 bases). Germline V gene lookup returns CDR1 SNHLY and CDR2 FYNNEI. V lost 4 bases, J lost 3 bases, and 10 bases lay in between. The CDR3 loop spans 13 amino acids. The chain's CDR3 is CASSGDSNYEQYF. The CDR3 DNA follows: TGTGCCAGCAGTGGGGACTCAAACTACGAGCAGTACTTC. The complete variable domain, with remaining parts taken from reference TRBV2 and TRBJ2-7, reads EPEVTQTPSHQVTQMGQEVILRCVPISNHLYFYWYRQILGQKVEFLVSFYNNEISEKSEIFDDQFSVERPDGSNFTLKIRSTKLEDSAMYFCASSGDSNYEQYFGPGTRLTVT.

J is TRBJ2-3 and V is TRBV7-2; TRBD2 aligns across 8 bases. V trimming: 6 bases; J trimming: 1 base; junction bases outside the gene matches: 3. The CDR3 is 14 amino acids. Germline V gene data show CDR1 as SGHTA and CDR2 as FQGNSA. The CDR3 nucleotides are TGTGCCAGCAGGAAAGCGGGGGGCACAGATACGCAGTATTTT. The encoded protein is CASRKAGGTDTQYF.

CDR3 region: CASSHLGGATEAFF. The CDR3 DNA reads as TGCGCCAGCAGCCACCTGGGTGGGGCCACTGAAGCTTTCTTT. This chain links TRBV4-3 with TRBJ1-1, with D possibly matching TRBD1 (5 bases). With 3 bases removed from V and 4 bases from J, the gap between germline ends came to 12 bases. There are 14 residues in the CDR3. CDR1 and CDR2 (germline): LGHNA, YSLEER.

The gene calls are TRBV15 and TRBJ2-2, with 16 bases aligning to TRBD2. This CDR3 region has 15 residues. Germline lookup yields CDR1 LNHNV and CDR2 YYDKDF (reference sequence). The J segment lost 6 bases and the V segment lost 9 bases, leaving 4 bases of the junction unmatched. CDR3 loop: CATEGLAGGSGELFF. The CDR3 region has the DNA TGTGCCACAGAGGGACTAGCGGGAGGGTCCGGGGAGCTGTTTTTT.

This clone was counted once. The gene calls are TRBV19 and TRBJ1-1; D is unresolved. Deletions cut 1 base from V and 3 bases from J, with 12 bases between. The CDR3 sequence is 15 residues long. The germline gives CDR1 LNHDA, CDR2 SQIVND (reference sequence). The CDR3 here is CASSIGGRGYTEAFF. CDR3 DNA sequence: TGTGCCAGTAGTATAGGCGGCCGGGGATACACTGAAGCTTTCTTT.

The genes are TRBV14 and TRBJ1-2; TRBD1 matches at 9 bases. The CDR3 sequence is 15 residues long. Germline values: CDR1 SGHDN, CDR2 FVKESK. J was trimmed by 7 bases and V by 1 base; bases with no gene match: 7. The CDR3 loop is CASSQVQSGQGGYTF. The DNA of the CDR3 is TGTGCCAGCAGCCAAGTCCAATCGGGACAGGGTGGCTACACCTTC.